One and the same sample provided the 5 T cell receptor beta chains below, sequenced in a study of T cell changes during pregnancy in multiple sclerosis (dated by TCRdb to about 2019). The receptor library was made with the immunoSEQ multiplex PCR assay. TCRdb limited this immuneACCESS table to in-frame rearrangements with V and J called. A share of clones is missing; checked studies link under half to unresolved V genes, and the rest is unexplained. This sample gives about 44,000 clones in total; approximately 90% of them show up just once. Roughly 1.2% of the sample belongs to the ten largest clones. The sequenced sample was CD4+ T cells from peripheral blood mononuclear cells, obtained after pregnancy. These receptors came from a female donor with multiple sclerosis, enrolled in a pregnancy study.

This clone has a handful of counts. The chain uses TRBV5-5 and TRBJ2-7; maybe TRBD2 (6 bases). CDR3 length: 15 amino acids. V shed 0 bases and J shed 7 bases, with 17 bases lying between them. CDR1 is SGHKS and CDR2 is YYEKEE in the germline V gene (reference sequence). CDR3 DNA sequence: TGTGCCAGCAGCTTGGAGGGACTCTCCTCGGGGGAGCAGTACTTC. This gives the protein CASSLEGLSSGEQYF.

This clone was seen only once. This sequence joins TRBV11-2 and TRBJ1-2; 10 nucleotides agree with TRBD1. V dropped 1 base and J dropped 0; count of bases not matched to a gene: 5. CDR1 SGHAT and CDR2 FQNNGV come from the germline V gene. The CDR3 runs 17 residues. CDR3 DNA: TGTGCCAGCAGCTTAGCAGGGACAGGGGCCGCTAACTATGGCTACACCTTC. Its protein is CASSLAGTGAANYGYTF.

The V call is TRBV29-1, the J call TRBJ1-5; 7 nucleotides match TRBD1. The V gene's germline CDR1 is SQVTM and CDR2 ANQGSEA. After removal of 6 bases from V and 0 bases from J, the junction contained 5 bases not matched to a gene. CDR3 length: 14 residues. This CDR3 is CSVNTGDSNQPQHF. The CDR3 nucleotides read TGCAGCGTGAATACAGGGGATAGCAATCAGCCCCAGCATTTT.

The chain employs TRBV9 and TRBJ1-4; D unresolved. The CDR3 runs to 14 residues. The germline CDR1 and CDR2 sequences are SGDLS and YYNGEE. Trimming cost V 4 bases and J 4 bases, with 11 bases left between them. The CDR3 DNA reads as TGTGCCAGCAGCCCGGTTCTAGGTAATGAAAAACTGTTTTTT. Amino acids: CASSPVLGNEKLFF.

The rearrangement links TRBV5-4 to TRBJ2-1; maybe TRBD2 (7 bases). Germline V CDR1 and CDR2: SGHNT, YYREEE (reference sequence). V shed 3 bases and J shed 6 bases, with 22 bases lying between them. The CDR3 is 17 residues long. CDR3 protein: CASSSDLGAGVGNEQFF. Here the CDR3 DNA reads TGTGCCAGCAGCTCCGACCTGGGGGCGGGAGTGGGCAATGAGCAGTTCTTC.